Presented here are 8 T cell receptor beta chains from one specimen sequenced in a study of shared clonotypes between healthy human individuals. Profiled with immunoSEQ multiplex PCR; TCRdb holds only in-frame clones, not every one. The data show about 1.5 million clones, 95% to 99% seen once. Sequenced: naive CD4+ T cells sorted from blood. Regarding subset: CD45RA+ positively selected. These receptors were collected from a man younger than 45 in good health.

The chain joins TRBV7-2 to TRBJ2-7; 9 bases fit TRBD2. The CDR3 extends over 15 amino acids. V lost 6 bases to trimming and J lost 4 bases; unmatched junction nucleotides: 10. CDR1 and CDR2 (germline): SGHTA, FQGNSA. CDR3 coding DNA: TGTGCCAGCAGTCCCGGACTAGCGCGTACTTACGAGCAGTACTTC. This codes for CASSPGLARTYEQYF.

This clone has a handful of counts. The V and J genes are TRBV28 and TRBJ1-2; 9 positions agree with TRBD1. Germline V gives CDR1 MDHEN, CDR2 SYDVKM. This CDR3 region has 17 residues. V shed 2 bases and J 8 bases; nucleotides not matched to a gene: 15. DNA for the CDR3: TGTGCCAGCAGTTTAAGTTCACAGGGGGCCTTGGAACGGGGCTACACCTTC. Translation: CASSLSSQGALERGYTF.

The rearrangement joins TRBV6-5 to TRBJ2-4, with a possible D match to TRBD1 (6 bases). The CDR3 extends over 13 amino acids. Germline V gives CDR1 MNHEY, CDR2 SVGAGI. With 5 bases removed from V and 7 bases from J, the gap between germline ends came to 12 bases. CDR3 region: CASSEQGRNIQYF. The CDR3 region has the DNA TGTGCCAGCAGTGAACAGGGTAGGAACATTCAGTACTTC.

This clone was observed once. The rearrangement uses TRBV5-8 and TRBJ2-7; weak D call: TRBD2 (6 bases). There are 14 residues in the CDR3. Germline values: CDR1 SGHTS, CDR2 YDEGEE. V was shortened by 1 base and J by 1 base, with 9 bases between the two germline ends. The DNA of the CDR3 is TGTGCCAGCAGCTTGCCCGGGGGATCCTACGAGCAGTACTTC. It translates to CASSLPGGSYEQYF. Full variable domain (missing parts from reference TRBV5-8 and TRBJ2-7): EAGVTQSPTHLIKTRGQQATLRCSPISGHTSVYWYQQALGLGLQFLLWYDEGEERNRGNFPPRFSGRQFPNYSSELNVNALELEDSALYLCASSLPGGSYEQYFGPGTRLTVT.

This chain joins TRBV6-6 and TRBJ1-2; 12 positions match TRBD1. There are 15 residues in the CDR3. V shed 6 bases and J 4 bases; nucleotides not matched to a gene: 6. The germline V gene encodes CDR1 MNHNY and CDR2 SVGAGI (reference sequence). The CDR3 DNA follows: TGTGCCAGCAGCTATACGGGACAGGGGGCCTATGGCTACACCTTC. It yields the protein CASSYTGQGAYGYTF.

V is TRBV2 and J is TRBJ2-1; D not resolved. Trimming took 7 bases from V and 8 from J, leaving 18 bases between them. This CDR3 is 14 amino acids long. Germline CDR1 SNHLY, CDR2 FYNNEI. The CDR3 DNA follows: TGTGCCAGCACTACCGATCGGTTGGGCGATGAGCAGTTCTTC. Its translation: CASTTDRLGDEQFF.

The genes are TRBV7-3 and TRBJ2-5; 9 nucleotides align to TRBD1. Trimming took 2 bases from V and 0 from J; bases not matched to a gene: 4. The CDR3 sequence is 16 residues long. Germline-derived CDR1 and CDR2 are SGHTA and FQGTGA. This CDR3 reads CASSLPGQGYQETQYF. CDR3 sequence (DNA): TGTGCCAGCAGCTTACCGGGACAGGGATACCAAGAGACCCAGTACTTC.

The count of this clone is one. V and J are TRBV15 and TRBJ2-1; D uncertain. V was shortened by 0 bases and J by 8 bases, with 11 bases between the two germline ends. From germline, CDR1 is LNHNV and CDR2 YYDKDF (reference sequence). This CDR3 region has 14 residues. CDR3 DNA: TGTGCCACCAGCAGAGATCACTCGCCTCATGAGCAGTTCTTC. This encodes CATSRDHSPHEQFF.